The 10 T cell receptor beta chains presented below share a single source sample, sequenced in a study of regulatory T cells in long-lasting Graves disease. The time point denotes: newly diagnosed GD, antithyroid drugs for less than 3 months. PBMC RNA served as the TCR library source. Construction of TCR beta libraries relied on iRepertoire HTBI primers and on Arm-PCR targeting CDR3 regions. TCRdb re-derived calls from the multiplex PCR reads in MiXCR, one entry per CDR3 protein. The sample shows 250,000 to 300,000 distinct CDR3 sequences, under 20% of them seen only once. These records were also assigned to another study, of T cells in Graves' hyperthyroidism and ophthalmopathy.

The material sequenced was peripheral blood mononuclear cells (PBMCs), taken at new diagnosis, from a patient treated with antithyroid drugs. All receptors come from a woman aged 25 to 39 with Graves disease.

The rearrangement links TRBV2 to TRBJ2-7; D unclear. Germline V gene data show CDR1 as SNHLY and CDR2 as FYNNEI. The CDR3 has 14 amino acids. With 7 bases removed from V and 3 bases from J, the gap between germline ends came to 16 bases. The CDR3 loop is CASKGGTINYEQYF. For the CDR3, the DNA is TGTGCCAGCAAGGGCGGAACTATAAACTACGAGCAGTACTTC.

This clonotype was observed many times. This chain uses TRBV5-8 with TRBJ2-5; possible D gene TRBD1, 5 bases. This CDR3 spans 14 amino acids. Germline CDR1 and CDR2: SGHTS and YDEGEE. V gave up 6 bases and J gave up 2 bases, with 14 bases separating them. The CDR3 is CASKTIGVQETQYF. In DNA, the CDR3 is TGTGCCAGCAAAACTATAGGGGTGCAAGAGACCCAGTACTTC. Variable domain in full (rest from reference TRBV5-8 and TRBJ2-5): EAGVTQSPTHLIKTRGQQATLRCSPISGHTSVYWYQQALGLGLQFLLWYDEGEERNRGNFPPRFSGRQFPNYSSELNVNALELEDSALYLCASKTIGVQETQYFGPGTRLLVL.

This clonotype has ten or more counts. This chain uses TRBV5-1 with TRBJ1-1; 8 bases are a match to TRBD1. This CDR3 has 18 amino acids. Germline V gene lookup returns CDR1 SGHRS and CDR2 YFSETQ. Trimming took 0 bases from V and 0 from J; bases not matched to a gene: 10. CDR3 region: CASSLAPRTGGMNTEAFF. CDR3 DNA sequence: TGCGCCAGCAGCTTGGCACCGAGAACAGGGGGAATGAACACTGAAGCTTTCTTT.

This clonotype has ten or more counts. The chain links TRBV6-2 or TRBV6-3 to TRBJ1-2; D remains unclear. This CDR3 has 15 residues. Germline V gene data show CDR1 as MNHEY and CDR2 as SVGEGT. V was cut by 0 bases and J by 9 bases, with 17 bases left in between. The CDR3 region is CASSYSPETGGSYTF. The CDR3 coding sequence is TGTGCCAGCAGTTACTCACCGGAGACCGGCGGGAGCTACACCTTC.

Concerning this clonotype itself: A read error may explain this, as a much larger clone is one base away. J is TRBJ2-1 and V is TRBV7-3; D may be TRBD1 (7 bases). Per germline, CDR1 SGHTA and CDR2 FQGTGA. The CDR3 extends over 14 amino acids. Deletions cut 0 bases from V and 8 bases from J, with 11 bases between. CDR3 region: CASSLTGQRDEQFF. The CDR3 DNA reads TGTGCCAGCAGCTTAACGGGACAGCGGGATGAGCAGTTCTTC.

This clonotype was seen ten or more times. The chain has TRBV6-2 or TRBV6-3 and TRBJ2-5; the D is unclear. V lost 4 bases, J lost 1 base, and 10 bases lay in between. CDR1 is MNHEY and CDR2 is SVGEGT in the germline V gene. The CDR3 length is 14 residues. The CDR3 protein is CASSSSSGQETQYF. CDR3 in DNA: TGTGCCAGCAGTTCAAGCTCGGGCCAAGAGACCCAGTACTTC.

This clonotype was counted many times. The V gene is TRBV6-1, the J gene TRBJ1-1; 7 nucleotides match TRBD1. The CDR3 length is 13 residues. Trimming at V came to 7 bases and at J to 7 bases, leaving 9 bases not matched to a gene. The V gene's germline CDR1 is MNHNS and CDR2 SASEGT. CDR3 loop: CASTLGTVVEAFF. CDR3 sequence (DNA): TGTGCCAGCACCTTGGGGACAGTTGTTGAAGCTTTCTTT.

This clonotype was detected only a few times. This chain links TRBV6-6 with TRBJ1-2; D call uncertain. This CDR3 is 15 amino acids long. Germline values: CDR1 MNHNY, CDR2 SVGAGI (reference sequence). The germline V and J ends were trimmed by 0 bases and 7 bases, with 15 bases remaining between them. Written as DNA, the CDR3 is TGTGCCAGCAGTTACTCGAGGACGCCTGCTGGTGGCTACACCTTC. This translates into CASSYSRTPAGGYTF.

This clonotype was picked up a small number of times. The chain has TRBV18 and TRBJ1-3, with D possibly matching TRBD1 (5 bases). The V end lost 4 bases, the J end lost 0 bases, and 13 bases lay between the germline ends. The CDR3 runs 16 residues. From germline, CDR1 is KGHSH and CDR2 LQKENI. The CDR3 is CASSLPGLPSGNTIYF. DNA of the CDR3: TGTGCCAGCTCACTACCGGGACTCCCCTCTGGAAACACCATATATTTT.

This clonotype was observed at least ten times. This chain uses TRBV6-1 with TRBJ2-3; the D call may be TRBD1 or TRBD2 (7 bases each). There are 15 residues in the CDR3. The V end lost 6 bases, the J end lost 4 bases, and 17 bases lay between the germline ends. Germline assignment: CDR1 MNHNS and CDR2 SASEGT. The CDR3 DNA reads TGTGCCAGCAGCCAAAACAGGGGAGGGGCAGATACGCAGTATTTT. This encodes CASSQNRGGADTQYF.